The 18 T cell receptor beta chains given below trace back to one sample, sequenced in a study of CD8+ T cells in alopecia areata. RNA extraction was followed by reverse transcription into cDNA, which acted as the sequencing template. Clones were read by immunoSEQ multiplex PCR, and TCRdb kept only the in-frame ones, dropping some. The sample shows around 190,000 clones, roughly 60% of them seen only once. Treatment indicated: oral pan-JAK inhibitor, 5-10 mg twice daily. Here the sequenced sample was CD4+ T cells sorted from blood, taken at week 24, from a patient treated with tofacitinib. Source of these receptors: a human donor with alopecia areata.

The gene calls are TRBV12-5 and TRBJ2-1; a weak D match, TRBD1 (8 bases). With 2 bases removed from V and 6 bases from J, the gap between germline ends came to 14 bases. This CDR3 region has 15 residues. CDR1 is LGHNT and CDR2 is FRNRAP in the germline V gene. CDR3 amino acids: CASGLRTGGGNEQFF. CDR3 nucleotide sequence: TGTGCTAGTGGTTTGAGAACAGGGGGGGGCAATGAGCAGTTCTTC.

V gene TRBV12-5 combines with J gene TRBJ1-5; D is unclear. The germline V gene encodes CDR1 LGHNT and CDR2 FRNRAP. Trimming took 2 bases from V and 2 from J, leaving 7 bases between them. CDR3 length: 14 amino acids. This CDR3 is CASGLTVGNQPQHF. The DNA of the CDR3 is TGTGCTAGTGGTTTGACAGTAGGCAATCAGCCCCAGCATTTT.

This rearrangement joins TRBV7-2 to TRBJ2-1, with D unclear. CDR1 and CDR2 from the germline V gene are SGHTA and FQGNSA. Trimming shortened V by 2 bases and J by 10 bases, and 9 bases separated the two germline ends. The CDR3 totals 12 residues. The CDR3 DNA follows: TGTGCCAGCAGCTTACTTTTACCGGAGCAGTTCTTC. It translates to CASSLLLPEQFF.

J is TRBJ2-1 and V is TRBV29-1, with a possible D match to TRBD1 (6 bases). The CDR3 sequence is 14 residues long. Germline V gene sequence: CDR1 SQVTM, CDR2 ANQGSEA. The V end was cut by 0 bases, the J end by 3 bases, with 9 bases between. CDR3 region: CSVEEQGIYNEQFF. For the CDR3, the DNA is TGCAGCGTTGAAGAACAGGGAATCTACAATGAGCAGTTCTTC.

The chain has TRBV25-1 and TRBJ2-1, with TRBD2 matching over 11 bases. Germline trimming cut 3 bases from V and 0 bases from J; bases unmatched to any gene: 4. Per the germline V gene, CDR1 is MGHDK and CDR2 is SYGVNS. The CDR3 sequence is 17 residues long. CDR3 loop: CASSDLAGGLSYNEQFF. The CDR3, as DNA: TGTGCCAGCAGTGACCTAGCGGGGGGCCTCTCCTACAATGAGCAGTTCTTC.

This clone was seen only a few times. The chain couples TRBV14 to TRBJ2-2, with 8 nucleotides matching TRBD2. The length of the CDR3 is 14 residues. J was trimmed by 4 bases and V by 4 bases; bases with no gene match: 2. The germline CDR1 and CDR2 sequences are SGHDN and FVKESK. The CDR3 spells CASSRGLGTGELFF. The CDR3 DNA is TGTGCCAGCAGCCGGGGACTAGGCACCGGGGAGCTGTTTTTT.

The chain links TRBV15 to TRBJ1-5; D unresolved. This CDR3 spans 15 amino acids. In germline, CDR1 is LNHNV, CDR2 YYDKDF (reference sequence). V dropped 0 bases and J dropped 0 bases, with 6 bases sitting between them. CDR3 in amino acids: CATSRDHVSNQPQHF. The CDR3 bases are TGTGCCACCAGCAGAGATCACGTTAGCAATCAGCCCCAGCATTTT.

The chain couples TRBV29-1 to TRBJ1-2, with D uncertain. Germline CDR1 SQVTM, CDR2 ANQGSEA. Trimming cost V 4 bases and J 8 bases, with 14 bases left between them. The CDR3 has 12 residues. CDR3 sequence: CSVGDSTNGYTF. The CDR3 DNA follows: TGCAGCGTTGGCGACTCGACCAACGGCTACACCTTC.

The sample holds one count of this clone. The chain has TRBV7-6 and TRBJ2-7; D not resolved. This CDR3 has 14 residues. V lost 3 bases and J lost 0, with 9 bases in between. The V gene's germline CDR1 is SGHVS and CDR2 FNYEAQ. In DNA, the CDR3 is TGTGCCAGCAGCTTGGGTCTCAGCTCCTACGAGCAGTACTTC. It yields the protein CASSLGLSSYEQYF.

This chain uses TRBV30 with TRBJ1-2; 9 bases line up with TRBD1. Germline V gene data show CDR1 as GTSNPN and CDR2 as SVGIG (reference sequence). This CDR3 region has 13 residues. The V gene end was trimmed by 1 base and the J gene end by 11 bases; junction bases not matched to a gene: 8. Here the CDR3 DNA reads TGTGCCTGGAGTGCGGGGGACAGGGAAAGTTACACCTTC. It codes for CAWSAGDRESYTF. The full variable domain, completed using reference TRBV30 and TRBJ1-2, is SQTIHQWPATLVQPVGSPLSLECTVEGTSNPNLYWYRQAAGRGLQLLFYSVGIGQISSEVPQNLSASRPQDRQFILSSKKLLLSDSGFYLCAWSAGDRESYTFGSGTRLTVV.

J is TRBJ1-4 and V is TRBV6-5, with D possibly matching TRBD1 (5 bases). This CDR3 comprises 15 residues. Germline loops: CDR1 MNHEY, CDR2 SVGAGI. V was shortened by 5 bases and J by 7 bases, with 17 bases between the two germline ends. The CDR3 protein is CASSLGHLGSEKLFF. CDR3 in DNA: TGTGCCAGCAGTCTTGGACACCTCGGGTCTGAAAAACTGTTTTTT.

In regard to this clone: The identical CDR3 is also encoded by other nucleotide sequences in the sample. The chain recombines TRBV29-1 with TRBJ2-2; D is perhaps TRBD2 (6 bases). V was trimmed by 6 bases and J by 1 base, leaving 6 bases between them. This CDR3 is built from 12 residues. The germline V gene encodes CDR1 SQVTM and CDR2 ANQGSEA. Here the CDR3 reads CSVGGNTGELFF. CDR3 DNA: TGCAGCGTGGGAGGGAACACCGGGGAGCTGTTTTTT.

This sequence joins TRBV11-1 and TRBJ2-3; D possibly corresponds to TRBD1 (6 bases). Germline values: CDR1 SGHAT, CDR2 FQDESV (reference sequence). Trimming pared 7 bases from V and 2 bases from J, leaving 16 bases between. The CDR3 consists of 15 residues. CDR3 nucleotide sequence: TGTGCCAGCACCTCCTCGGCAGGGGACACAGATACGCAGTATTTT. Translated, it gives CASTSSAGDTDTQYF.

The chain recombines TRBV20-1 with TRBJ2-3, with D perhaps matching TRBD2 (6 bases). The germline V gene encodes CDR1 DFQATT and CDR2 SNEGSKA (reference sequence). CDR3 length: 11 amino acids. Trimming stripped 7 bases from V and 5 bases from J, with 10 bases between. CDR3 residues: CSVSGRDTQYF. The CDR3 bases are TGCAGTGTAAGCGGGCGAGATACGCAGTATTTT.

The chain joins TRBV5-4 to TRBJ2-7; a weak D match, TRBD2 (6 bases). V was pared by 5 bases and J by 0 bases, with 9 bases between. The CDR3 is 13 amino acids. CDR1 is SGHNT, CDR2 YYREEE, per germline (reference sequence). CDR3 sequence reads: CASSWDFSYEQYF. The CDR3 coding sequence is TGTGCCAGCAGTTGGGACTTCTCCTACGAGCAGTACTTC. The full variable domain, completed using reference TRBV5-4 and TRBJ2-7, is ETGVTQSPTHLIKTRGQQVTLRCSSQSGHNTVSWYQQALGQGPQFIFQYYREEENGRGNFPPRFSGLQFPNYSSELNVNALELDDSALYLCASSWDFSYEQYFGPGTRLTVT.

V and J are TRBV30 and TRBJ2-1; no firm D call. The CDR3 extends over 11 amino acids. Germline V lookup: CDR1 GTSNPN, CDR2 SVGIG (reference sequence). V lost 2 bases to trimming and J lost 13 bases, with 12 bases between them. For the CDR3, the DNA is TGTGCCTGGAGTAGTCCACTCGAACAGTTCTTC. Translation: CAWSSPLEQFF. The full variable domain, its missing parts supplied by reference TRBV30 and TRBJ2-1, is SQTIHQWPATLVQPVGSPLSLECTVEGTSNPNLYWYRQAAGRGLQLLFYSVGIGQISSEVPQNLSASRPQDRQFILSSKKLLLSDSGFYLCAWSSPLEQFFGPGTRLTVL.

This clone was found a few times. This chain uses TRBV7-2 with TRBJ2-1; TRBD1 matches at 7 bases. Trimming at V came to 1 base and at J to 9 bases, leaving 3 bases not matched to a gene. The CDR3 length is 13 residues. CDR1 and CDR2 from the germline V gene are SGHTA and FQGNSA. CDR3: CASSLGQGFEQFF. The CDR3 coding sequence is TGTGCCAGCAGCTTAGGACAGGGTTTTGAGCAGTTCTTC.

The chain is built from TRBV30 and TRBJ2-5; D perhaps matches TRBD1 (6 bases). Germline CDR1 reads GTSNPN; CDR2 reads SVGIG (reference sequence). Trimming removed 5 bases at V and 5 bases at J, with 18 bases between. This CDR3 spans 14 amino acids. CDR3 sequence: CAWDRAGAVETQYF. The CDR3 DNA reads as TGTGCCTGGGATAGAGCAGGGGCGGTGGAGACCCAGTACTTC.